The clone carrying this T cell receptor beta chain has only a few counts. This entry is derived from a study of blood T cell repertoires in COVID-19. Study background: From the United States, Italy and Spain came samples of acute and convalescent COVID-19. T cells, B-cell-depleted T cells, or PBMCs supplied cDNA or gDNA.

Per the germline V gene, CDR1 is SNHLY and CDR2 is FYNNEI. The CDR3 is made up of 12 amino acids. V was trimmed by 2 bases and J by 7 bases, leaving 8 bases between them. Produced via immunoSEQ multiplex PCR; TCRdb's table is partial and in-frame only. The data contain hundreds of thousands of clones, just over 85% of them singletons. All enrollees were about 18 to 89 years old and from 24 US areas. Grouping used clinical history reported by participants in a survey and questionnaire. Sequencing input: PBMCs or T cells enriched from blood (not recorded which). The chain has TRBV2 and TRBJ1-2; D may be TRBD1 (5 bases). This sequence was found in a man aged 25-45 years who had recovered from COVID-19. CDR3 protein: CASSEWGVGYTF. The CDR3 nucleotides read TGTGCCAGCAGTGAATGGGGGGTTGGCTACACCTTC. The whole variable domain, filled in from reference TRBV2 and TRBJ1-2, reads EPEVTQTPSHQVTQMGQEVILRCVPISNHLYFYWYRQILGQKVEFLVSFYNNEISEKSEIFDDQFSVERPDGSNFTLKIRSTKLEDSAMYFCASSEWGVGYTFGSGTRLTVV.